Below, 24 T cell receptor beta chains from the same sample are listed, as sequenced in a study of shared clonotypes between healthy human individuals. TCRdb's copy holds only in-frame clones and misses some; the assay was immunoSEQ multiplex PCR. In the table there are approximately 2,300,000 clones, under 95% of which are singletons. Sequencing was done on a sample of naive CD4+ T cells from PBMCs. The sample's subset: CD45RA+ positively selected. The source is a man between 18 and 35 years old in good health. Some clones in this sample may be carry-over from other donors' samples.

The chain employs TRBV6-1 and TRBJ1-2; TRBD1 is a possible D gene (5 bases). From germline, CDR1 is MNHNS and CDR2 SASEGT. The CDR3 has 15 amino acids. Deletions cut 2 bases from V and 3 bases from J, with 13 bases between. CDR3 in DNA: TGTGCCAGCAGTGAATCGAAAGGGGCCTACTATGGCTACACCTTC. Its protein product is CASSESKGAYYGYTF.

V usage is TRBV5-1 and J usage is TRBJ2-7; 12 bases agree with TRBD2. V gave up 3 bases and J gave up 3 bases; unmatched junction bases: 7. The CDR3 runs to 16 residues. Per germline, CDR1 SGHRS and CDR2 YFSETQ. The CDR3 spells CASSYASGRGGYEQYF. The CDR3 nucleotides read TGCGCCAGCAGCTATGCTAGCGGGAGGGGTGGCTACGAGCAGTACTTC.

The V and J genes are TRBV6-4 and TRBJ2-7; 10 bases match TRBD2. V was pared by 7 bases and J by 4 bases, with 4 bases of the junction left unmatched. Germline CDR1 reads MRHNA; CDR2 reads SNTAGT. The CDR3 covers 13 residues. The CDR3 bases are TGTGCCAGCAACACTAGCGGGGCATACGAGCAGTACTTC. Protein: CASNTSGAYEQYF.

The rearrangement joins TRBV6-5 to TRBJ1-2; D unclear. Per the germline V gene, CDR1 is MNHEY and CDR2 is SVGAGI. V dropped 4 bases and J dropped 6 bases, with 12 bases sitting between them. The length of the CDR3 is 13 residues. The CDR3 loop is CASSSRPSDGYTF. As DNA, the CDR3 is TGTGCCAGCAGTTCCCGCCCTTCTGATGGCTACACCTTC.

The rearrangement uses TRBV7-3 and TRBJ2-7; the match to TRBD2 covers 9 bases. The CDR3 contains 13 residues. Losses at the gene ends were 5 bases for V and 5 bases for J; bases not matched to a gene: 4. The germline gives CDR1 SGHTA, CDR2 FQGTGA. Written as DNA, the CDR3 is TGTGCCAGCAGCGCGGGACTAGCCGACGAGCAGTACTTC. This gives the protein CASSAGLADEQYF.

The sample holds one count of this clone. The chain is built from TRBV5-1 and TRBJ2-1, with D perhaps matching TRBD2 (6 bases). Trimming removed 2 bases at V and 4 bases at J, with 16 bases between. Germline CDR1 is SGHRS and CDR2 is YFSETQ. The CDR3 runs 16 residues. CDR3 region: CASSFRDSKLYNEQFF. The CDR3 coding sequence is TGCGCCAGCAGCTTCCGGGACTCCAAATTATACAATGAGCAGTTCTTC.

CDR3 nucleotides: TGCAGTGCAGACAACAGCTACGAGCAGTACTTC. Protein sequence: CSADNSYEQYF. The chain couples TRBV20-1 to TRBJ2-7; D is undetermined. Trimming took off 6 bases at V and 3 bases at J, with 9 bases between the two ends. Germline V gene lookup returns CDR1 DFQATT and CDR2 SNEGSKA (reference sequence). This CDR3 spans 11 amino acids.

A word on this clone: This same CDR3 is encoded by further DNA sequences in the sample. The J gene is TRBJ1-4, the V gene TRBV29-1; D is uncertain. CDR3 length equals 13 residues. CDR1 and CDR2 from the germline V gene are SQVTM and ANQGSEA. V gave up 1 base and J gave up 4 bases, with 7 bases separating them. CDR3 sequence reads: CSVEGVGNEKLFF. CDR3 DNA sequence: TGCAGCGTTGAAGGGGTGGGTAATGAAAAACTGTTTTTT.

The rearrangement links TRBV11-2 to TRBJ2-3; 13 bases match TRBD2. Germline lookup yields CDR1 SGHAT and CDR2 FQNNGV. The CDR3 has 17 residues. V was pared by 0 bases and J by 2 bases, with 2 bases of the junction left unmatched. CDR3 DNA: TGTGCCAGCAGCTTAGAGGGACTAGCGGGGAACACAGATACGCAGTATTTT. This gives the protein CASSLEGLAGNTDTQYF.

This clone appeared a single time. The rearrangement uses TRBV19 and TRBJ2-5, with D maybe TRBD1 (6 bases). Germline loops: CDR1 LNHDA, CDR2 SQIVND (reference sequence). The CDR3 runs 14 residues. The germline V and J ends were trimmed by 4 bases and 11 bases, with 20 bases remaining between them. In nucleotides, the CDR3 is TGTGCCAGTAGTAAACGGGACATCCTTTGGGAGCAGTACTTC. It translates to CASSKRDILWEQYF. Supplemented by reference TRBV19 and TRBJ2-5, the full variable domain reads DGGITQSPKYLFRKEGQNVTLSCEQNLNHDAMYWYRQDPGQGLRLIYYSQIVNDFQKGDIAEGYSVSREKKESFPLTVTSAQKNPTAFYLCASSKRDILWEQYFGPGTRLLVL.

The rearrangement joins TRBV5-1 to TRBJ2-3, with a possible D match to TRBD2 (7 bases). Germline V gene sequence: CDR1 SGHRS, CDR2 YFSETQ. The ends were cut back, 7 bases at V and 3 bases at J, with 18 bases in the middle. The CDR3 consists of 15 residues. In DNA, the CDR3 is TGCGCCAGCTTACTACGCGGGGGCCAGACAGATACGCAGTATTTT. This translates into CASLLRGGQTDTQYF. Together with reference TRBV5-1 and TRBJ2-3, the CDR3 gives the full variable domain: KAGVTQTPRYLIKTRGQQVTLSCSPISGHRSVSWYQQTPGQGLQFLFEYFSETQRNKGNFPGRFSGRQFSNSRSEMNVSTLELGDSALYLCASLLRGGQTDTQYFGPGTRLTVL.

This chain uses TRBV10-3 with TRBJ1-5; the match to TRBD1 covers 8 bases. From germline, CDR1 is ENHRY and CDR2 SYGVKD. V dropped 0 bases and J dropped 6; count of bases not matched to a gene: 4. The CDR3 is 15 residues long. The CDR3 loop is CAISESTGVSQPQHF. The CDR3, as DNA: TGTGCCATCAGTGAGTCGACAGGGGTTAGTCAGCCCCAGCATTTT.

This clone occurred a few times. The rearrangement uses TRBV10-1 and TRBJ2-1, with 8 bases aligning to TRBD1. The V gene end was trimmed by 6 bases and the J gene end by 4 bases; junction bases not matched to a gene: 2. Germline CDR1 reads WNHNN; CDR2 reads SYGVQD (reference sequence). This CDR3 has 13 amino acids. The CDR3 DNA sequence: TGCGCCAGCAGCGGGACAGGATACAATGAGCAGTTCTTC. As protein: CASSGTGYNEQFF.

The chain uses TRBV7-9 and TRBJ1-1; D is unresolved. V was trimmed by 5 bases and J by 11 bases, leaving 15 bases between them. The germline V gene has CDR1 SEHNR and CDR2 FQNEAQ (reference sequence). The CDR3 has 12 amino acids. CDR3 sequence reads: CASSPEAAGAFF. The CDR3 nucleotides read TGTGCCAGCAGCCCCGAGGCGGCGGGGGCTTTCTTT.

The chain recombines TRBV15 with TRBJ2-1; TRBD2 agrees at 9 bases. CDR1 and CDR2 (germline): LNHNV, YYDKDF (reference sequence). With V trimmed by 2 bases and J by 8 bases, 4 bases remained unmatched. The CDR3 is made up of 14 amino acids. This CDR3 reads CATSRLAGLDEQFF. CDR3 sequence (DNA): TGTGCCACCAGCAGACTAGCGGGATTGGATGAGCAGTTCTTC.

The rearrangement joins TRBV28 to TRBJ2-7; unclear D gene. The CDR3 runs to 14 residues. The V and J ends lost 5 bases and 2 bases respectively, with 13 bases between them. Germline lookup yields CDR1 MDHEN and CDR2 SYDVKM. CDR3 region: CASSLRTEAYEQYF. For the CDR3, the DNA is TGTGCCAGCAGTCTTAGAACAGAAGCCTACGAGCAGTACTTC.

This chain joins TRBV7-2 and TRBJ1-2, with TRBD1 as a possible D gene (6 bases). Germline values: CDR1 SGHTA, CDR2 FQGNSA. CDR3 size: 12 residues. The V end was cut by 4 bases, the J end by 8 bases, with 11 bases between. CDR3 loop: CASSYRARGYTF. The CDR3 coding sequence is TGTGCCAGCAGCTACAGGGCGAGGGGCTACACCTTC.

The chain has TRBV6-5 and TRBJ1-1, with a weak D call TRBD1 (6 bases). V gave up 8 bases and J gave up 6 bases, with 13 bases separating them. The CDR3 runs to 12 residues. Germline values: CDR1 MNHEY, CDR2 SVGAGI. The CDR3 DNA follows: TGTGCCAGCTATCAAGGGGGGCCTGAAGCTTTCTTT. Its protein is CASYQGGPEAFF.

The gene calls are TRBV7-9 and TRBJ1-1, with D possibly matching TRBD1 (6 bases). The CDR3 runs to 14 residues. Germline V gene lookup returns CDR1 SEHNR and CDR2 FQNEAQ (reference sequence). Trimming left V 6 bases short and J 5 bases short, with 16 bases between. The CDR3 DNA follows: TGTGCCAGCAGGCCAATCCTAACAGGGACTGAAGCTTTCTTT. Its translation: CASRPILTGTEAFF.

The J gene is TRBJ1-5, the V gene TRBV7-9, with 8 bases aligning to TRBD1. The CDR3 covers 16 residues. Germline V gene data show CDR1 as SEHNR and CDR2 as FQNEAQ (reference sequence). V lost 5 bases to trimming and J lost 4 bases; unmatched junction nucleotides: 10. The CDR3 spells CASSPRNYRGNQPQHF. The CDR3 DNA follows: TGTGCCAGCAGCCCAAGAAACTACAGGGGGAATCAGCCCCAGCATTTT.

V usage is TRBV27 and J usage is TRBJ2-4; D might be TRBD2 (5 bases). Germline V CDR1 and CDR2: MNHEY, SMNVEV (reference sequence). The V and J ends lost 6 bases and 3 bases respectively, with 18 bases between them. This CDR3 is 16 amino acids long. The CDR3 DNA sequence: TGTGCCAGCAGGCTCTCCTGGGCGGAGGACAAAAACATTCAGTACTTC. Residues: CASRLSWAEDKNIQYF.

The CDR3, as DNA: TGTGCCAGCAGCTTAGATTCTTCCAGATCCTACGAGCAGTACTTC. Translation gives CASSLDSSRSYEQYF. The V call is TRBV7-2, the J call TRBJ2-7; D is unresolved. Germline V lookup: CDR1 SGHTA, CDR2 FQGNSA. Trimming left V 1 base short and J 1 base short, with 11 bases between. The CDR3 runs to 15 residues.

Concerning this clone: The junction differs from germline at one of its ends, possibly a read error. The chain joins TRBV7-3 to TRBJ2-7; D perhaps matches TRBD1 (5 bases). CDR1 SGHTA and CDR2 FQGTGA come from the germline V gene. CDR3 length: 17 residues. Written as DNA, the CDR3 is TGTGCCAGCAGCCCCACAGGTGGGGCTAAGGTCTCCGACGAGCAGTACTTC. Translation gives CASSPTGGAKVSDEQYF.

J is TRBJ2-1 and V is TRBV4-2; 9 bases line up with TRBD1. This CDR3 has 16 residues. V gave up 4 bases and J gave up 9 bases; unmatched junction bases: 13. The V gene's germline CDR1 is LGHNA and CDR2 YNFKEQ. CDR3: CASSRPQSAGQGEQFF. The DNA for the CDR3 is TGTGCCAGCAGCCGGCCGCAGAGTGCGGGACAGGGTGAGCAGTTCTTC.